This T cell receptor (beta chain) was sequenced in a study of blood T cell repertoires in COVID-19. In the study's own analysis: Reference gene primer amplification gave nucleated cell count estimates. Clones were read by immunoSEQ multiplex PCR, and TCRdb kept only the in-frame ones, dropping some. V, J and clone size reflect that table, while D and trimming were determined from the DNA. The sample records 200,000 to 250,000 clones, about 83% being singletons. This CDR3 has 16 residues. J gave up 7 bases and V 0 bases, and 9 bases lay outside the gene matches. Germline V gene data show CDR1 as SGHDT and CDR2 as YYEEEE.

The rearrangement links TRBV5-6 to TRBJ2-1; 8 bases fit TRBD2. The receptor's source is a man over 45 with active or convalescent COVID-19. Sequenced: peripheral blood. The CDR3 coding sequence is TGTGCCAGCAGCTTGGCCCGGACTAGCCTCTTAAATGAGCAGTTCTTC. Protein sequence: CASSLARTSLLNEQFF.